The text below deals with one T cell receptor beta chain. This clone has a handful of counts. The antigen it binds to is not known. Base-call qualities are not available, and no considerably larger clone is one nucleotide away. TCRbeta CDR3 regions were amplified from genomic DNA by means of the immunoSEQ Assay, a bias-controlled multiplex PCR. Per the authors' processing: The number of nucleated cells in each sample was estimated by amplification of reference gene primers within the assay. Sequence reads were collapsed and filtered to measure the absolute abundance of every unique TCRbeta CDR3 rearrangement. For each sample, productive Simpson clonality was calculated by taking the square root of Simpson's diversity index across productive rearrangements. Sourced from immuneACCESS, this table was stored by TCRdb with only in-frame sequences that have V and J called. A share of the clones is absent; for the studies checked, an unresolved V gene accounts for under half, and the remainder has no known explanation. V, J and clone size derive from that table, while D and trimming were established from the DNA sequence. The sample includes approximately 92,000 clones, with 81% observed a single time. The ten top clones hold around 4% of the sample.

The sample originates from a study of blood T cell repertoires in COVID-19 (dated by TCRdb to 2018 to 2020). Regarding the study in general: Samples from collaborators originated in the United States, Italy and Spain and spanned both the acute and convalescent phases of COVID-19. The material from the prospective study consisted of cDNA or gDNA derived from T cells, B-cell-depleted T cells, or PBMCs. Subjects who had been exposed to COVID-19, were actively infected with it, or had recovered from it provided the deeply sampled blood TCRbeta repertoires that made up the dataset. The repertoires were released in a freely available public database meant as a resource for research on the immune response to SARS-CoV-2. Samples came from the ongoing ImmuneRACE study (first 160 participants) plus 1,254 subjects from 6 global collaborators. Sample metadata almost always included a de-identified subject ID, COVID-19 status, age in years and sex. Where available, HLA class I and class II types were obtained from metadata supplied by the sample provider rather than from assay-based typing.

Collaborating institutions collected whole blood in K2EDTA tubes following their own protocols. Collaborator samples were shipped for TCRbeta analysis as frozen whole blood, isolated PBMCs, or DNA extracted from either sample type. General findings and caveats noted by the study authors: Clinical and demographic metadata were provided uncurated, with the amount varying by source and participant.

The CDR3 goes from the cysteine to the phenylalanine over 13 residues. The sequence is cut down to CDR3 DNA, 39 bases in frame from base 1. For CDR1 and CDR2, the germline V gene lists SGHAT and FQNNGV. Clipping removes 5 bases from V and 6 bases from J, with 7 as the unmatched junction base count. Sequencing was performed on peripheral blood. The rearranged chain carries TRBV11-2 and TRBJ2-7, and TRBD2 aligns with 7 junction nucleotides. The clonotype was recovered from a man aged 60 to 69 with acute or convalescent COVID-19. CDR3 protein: CASSARGEAEQYF. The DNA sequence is TGTGCCAGCAGCGCCCGGGGGGAGGCCGAGCAGTACTTC.